This TCR beta chain originates from a study of blood T cell repertoires in COVID-19. Study-wide background: The United States, Italy and Spain provided the acute and convalescent COVID-19 samples.

The CDR3 has 19 amino acids. Profiled with immunoSEQ multiplex PCR; TCRdb holds only in-frame clones, not every one. The profile shows roughly 360,000 clones, 83% of them singletons. This study enrolled people aged about 18 to 100 from roughly 22 US geographic areas. Recovered Cohort 3 donors showed two negative PCRs, clearance, or symptom resolution. Source material: PBMCs or T cells enriched from blood (not recorded which). The TCR was taken from a woman aged 45-65 years who had recovered from COVID-19. The V call is TRBV21-1, the J call TRBJ2-6; the table calls TRBD1, which could not be checked here. TRBV21-1 is tagged as a pseudogene. DNA of the CDR3: TGTGCCAGCAGCAAATCCGGAGGACAGGGCAAGGCTGGGGCCAACGTCCTGACTTTC. Protein product: CASSKSGGQGKAGANVLTF.